In its sample, the clone carrying this T cell receptor beta chain was seen many times. What it binds is unknown. V was pared by 0 bases and J by 9 bases, with 11 bases between. Germline CDR1 is SGHAT and CDR2 is FQNNGV. The CDR3 is 13 amino acids. The entry originates in a study of beta chain bispecific antibodies for T cell cancers. General observations from the study: Normal T cells contributed less of the targeted TRBV signal than the leukemia cells did.

Blood mononuclear cells were expanded for 3 days using either OKT3 anti-CD3 antibody or CD3/CD28 beads. TCRdb fed the 5' RACE reads into MiXCR, producing one record per CDR3 protein. The sample consists of 15,000 to 20,000 distinct CDR3 sequences, about 1.9% of them appearing once. Sequenced input: healthy donor T cells cultured with leukemia cells. This TCR derives from a human donor in good health. Some clones in this sample may be carry-over from other donors' samples. This chain links TRBV11-2 with TRBJ1-1, with a tentative D call TRBD1 (5 bases). The CDR3 protein is CASSLDLGAQAFF. The CDR3 coding sequence is TGTGCCAGCAGCTTAGATCTCGGGGCCCAAGCTTTCTTT.